The 4 T cell receptor beta chains in this list originate from one sample, sequenced in a study of STAT5B mutations in CD4+ large granular lymphocyte leukemia. The data were produced by immunoSEQ multiplex PCR, yet TCRdb's version contains in-frame clones alone and is incomplete. This sample has about 35,000 clones, with approximately 71% found just once. The material sequenced was CD4+ T cells from blood buffy coats. These receptors were collected from a human donor in good health.

V gene TRBV19 combines with J gene TRBJ1-3; tentative D call: TRBD1 (5 bases). V gave up 6 bases and J gave up 3 bases, with 12 bases separating them. The CDR3 runs to 14 residues. Germline values: CDR1 LNHDA, CDR2 SQIVND (reference sequence). CDR3 sequence (DNA): TGTGCCAGTAGGCCCGGGGGGAGTGGAAACACCATATATTTT. It is translated as CASRPGGSGNTIYF.

The genes are TRBV4-1 and TRBJ2-5, with 7 bases fitting TRBD2. Per the germline V gene, CDR1 is MGHRA and CDR2 is YSYEKL. The CDR3 runs 15 residues. The ends lost 4 bases at V and 1 base at J; junction bases unmatched: 6. The CDR3 is CASSPQRGFQETQYF. The DNA for the CDR3 is TGCGCCAGCAGCCCACAGCGGGGTTTCCAAGAGACCCAGTACTTC.

This clone was counted a few times. The V call is TRBV2, the J call TRBJ1-6; no firm D call. The CDR3 loop spans 12 amino acids. Deletions cut 8 bases from V and 9 bases from J, with 11 bases between. Germline V gene lookup returns CDR1 SNHLY and CDR2 FYNNEI. The CDR3 coding sequence is TGTGCCAGCCGACGTGGGGTTTCACCCCTCCACTTT. Protein: CASRRGVSPLHF.

The chain is built from TRBV20-1 and TRBJ2-1; possible D gene TRBD1, 6 bases. This CDR3 spans 11 amino acids. V dropped 6 bases and J dropped 10 bases, with 13 bases sitting between them. CDR1 and CDR2 from the germline V gene are DFQATT and SNEGSKA (reference sequence). The CDR3 spells CSALQGREQFF. CDR3 nucleotides: TGCAGTGCCCTGCAGGGGCGCGAGCAGTTCTTC.